A selection of T cell receptor beta chains follows, all from one sample in a study of blood T cell repertoires in COVID-19. Profiling relied on immunoSEQ multiplex PCR, and the TCRdb table lists in-frame clones only, not all of them. This table has just under 95,000 clones, about 80% appearing once. Sequenced input: peripheral blood. The receptors shown here come from a human donor in a cohort sampled during active COVID-19. The CDR3 runs from the conserved cysteine through the conserved F or W. The D gene is left open where the match is weak. A row's size may be missing; if present it is once, few, many or a size class.

V: TRBV18; D: NA; J: TRBJ2-7; size: few; CDR3: CASSPLGLRSYEQYF; DNA: TGTGCCAGCTCACCATTGGGACTGCGGTCCTACGAGCAGTACTTC
V: TRBV18; D: NA; J: TRBJ1-3; size: NA; CDR3: CASSPRVEISHGNTIYF; DNA: TGTGCCAGCTCACCACGGGTGGAGATTTCCCACGGAAACACCATATATTTT
V: TRBV6-5; D: TRBD2; J: TRBJ2-7; size: NA; CDR3: CASSLGVAGGGEQYF; DNA: TGTGCCAGCAGTTTGGGGGTAGCGGGAGGGGGCGAGCAGTACTTC
V: TRBV7-8; D: TRBD2; J: TRBJ2-7; size: NA; CDR3: CASSLVWTSGSYEQYF; DNA: TGTGCCAGCAGCTTAGTATGGACTAGCGGGAGCTACGAGCAGTACTTC
V: TRBV28; D: NA; J: TRBJ2-7; size: NA; CDR3: CASSLGRVVTYEQYF; DNA: TGTGCCAGCAGTTTGGGTCGGGTGGTGACCTACGAGCAGTACTTC
V: TRBV11-3; D: NA; J: TRBJ1-6; size: NA; CDR3: CASSFNSYNSPLHF; DNA: TGTGCCAGCAGCTTTAACAGCTATAATTCACCCCTCCACTTT
V: TRBV5-4; D: NA; J: TRBJ1-1; size: once; CDR3: CASSYQMNTEAFF; DNA: TGTGCCAGCAGCTATCAGATGAACACTGAAGCTTTCTTT
V: TRBV10-3; D: TRBD1; J: TRBJ1-2; size: NA; CDR3: CAISGTGMVGDGYTF; DNA: TGTGCCATCAGTGGGACAGGGATGGTTGGCGATGGCTACACCTTC
V: TRBV5-5; D: NA; J: TRBJ2-4; size: NA; CDR3: CASSRNEGIQYF; DNA: TGTGCCAGCAGCCGGAATGAGGGCATTCAGTACTTC
V: TRBV30; D: TRBD1; J: TRBJ2-5; size: NA; CDR3: CAWSGTGLGHQETQYF; DNA: TGTGCCTGGAGTGGGACAGGCCTAGGACACCAAGAGACCCAGTACTTC
V: TRBV12-3/TRBV12-4; D: NA; J: TRBJ2-3; size: NA; CDR3: CASSLVGRDTQYF; DNA: TGTGCCAGCAGTTTAGTAGGGAGGGATACGCAGTATTTT
V: TRBV3-1/TRBV3-2; D: TRBD2; J: TRBJ2-7; size: NA; CDR3: CASTHTGAGASDEQYF; DNA: TGTGCCAGCACTCACACCGGGGCGGGAGCAAGTGACGAGCAGTACTTC
V: TRBV7-2; D: TRBD2; J: TRBJ2-7; size: NA; CDR3: CASSSGRAVYEQYF; DNA: TGTGCCAGCAGCTCCGGGAGGGCCGTCTACGAGCAGTACTTC
V: TRBV11-2; D: NA; J: TRBJ2-7; size: NA; CDR3: CASSSHVGISYEQYF; DNA: TGTGCCAGCAGCTCCCATGTCGGTATTTCCTACGAGCAGTACTTC
V: TRBV3-1/TRBV3-2; D: TRBD1; J: TRBJ1-1; size: NA; CDR3: CASSQYRDRGSANTEAFF; DNA: TGTGCCAGCAGCCAGTACCGGGACAGGGGATCCGCGAACACTGAAGCTTTCTTT
V: TRBV4-2; D: TRBD2; J: TRBJ2-5; size: once; CDR3: CASSLMGLALGETQYF; DNA: TGTGCCAGCAGCCTGATGGGACTAGCCCTTGGGGAGACCCAGTACTTC
V: TRBV7-2; D: TRBD1; J: TRBJ2-2; size: NA; CDR3: CASSSYRGRTGELFF; DNA: TGTGCCAGCAGCTCTTACAGGGGGCGCACCGGGGAGCTGTTTTTT
V: TRBV28; D: NA; J: TRBJ1-3; size: NA; CDR3: CASSLLASAGNTIYF; DNA: TGTGCCAGCAGTTTATTGGCCTCCGCTGGAAACACCATATATTTT
V: TRBV4-1; D: NA; J: TRBJ2-7; size: few; CDR3: CASSQEWGLGEQYF; DNA: TGCGCCAGCAGCCAAGAATGGGGCCTGGGGGAGCAGTACTTC